This T cell receptor beta chain was retrieved from a study of cytomegalovirus exposure and HLA in healthy donors. Looking at the study overall: Later analysis reported that the 120 or so validation repertoires shared the platform of the approximately 690 first-cohort repertoires. General study results and limits: Among the CMV-associated chains, three were confirmed in vitro as specific for CMV antigens. Subsequent analysis showed first-cohort TCR clusters tending to co-occur in 120 validation repertoires.

Sequencing was performed with immunoSEQ multiplex PCR; in TCRdb, only in-frame clones are kept and a portion is missing. The sample contains 250,000 to 400,000 clones, roughly 88% of which appear only once. The germline V gene encodes CDR1 MNHEY and CDR2 SVGAGI. The CDR3 totals 14 residues. Trimming took 5 bases from V and 6 from J; bases not matched to a gene: 6. Regarding this clone: Its target is unknown.

The sequence was collected from a man younger than 40 in good health and CMV-seronegative. The V call is TRBV6-5, the J call TRBJ1-2; 10 bases agree with TRBD1. Sequenced sample: PBMCs. CDR3 sequence: CASSDRGRRNGYTF. The CDR3 nucleotides read TGTGCCAGCAGTGACAGGGGGCGTAGGAATGGCTACACCTTC.